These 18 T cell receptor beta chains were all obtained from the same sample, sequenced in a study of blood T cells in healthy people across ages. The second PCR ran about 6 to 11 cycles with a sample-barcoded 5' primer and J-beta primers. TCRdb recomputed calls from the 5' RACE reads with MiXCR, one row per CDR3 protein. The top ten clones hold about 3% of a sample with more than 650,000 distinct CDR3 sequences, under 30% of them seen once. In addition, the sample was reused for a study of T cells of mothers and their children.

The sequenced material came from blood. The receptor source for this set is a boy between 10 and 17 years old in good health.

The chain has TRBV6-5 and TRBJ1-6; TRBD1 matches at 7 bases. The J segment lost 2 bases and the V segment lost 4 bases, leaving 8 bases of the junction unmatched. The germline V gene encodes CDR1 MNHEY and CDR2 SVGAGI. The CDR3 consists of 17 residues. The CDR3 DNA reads TGTGCCAGCAGTTCCCTCCGGACAGGACCCTATAATTCACCCCTCCACTTT. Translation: CASSSLRTGPYNSPLHF.

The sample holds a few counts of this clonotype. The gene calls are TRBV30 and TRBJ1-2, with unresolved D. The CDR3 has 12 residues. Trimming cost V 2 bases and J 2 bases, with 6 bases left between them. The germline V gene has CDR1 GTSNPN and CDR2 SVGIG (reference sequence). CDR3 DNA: TGTGCCTGGAGTCTACAGAACTATGGCTACACCTTC. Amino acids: CAWSLQNYGYTF.

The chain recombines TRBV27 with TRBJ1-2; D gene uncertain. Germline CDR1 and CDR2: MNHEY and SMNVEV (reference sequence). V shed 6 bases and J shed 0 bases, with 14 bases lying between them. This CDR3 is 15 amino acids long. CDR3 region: CASRLGVSANYGYTF. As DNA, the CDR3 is TGTGCCAGCAGGCTTGGGGTGTCAGCTAACTATGGCTACACCTTC.

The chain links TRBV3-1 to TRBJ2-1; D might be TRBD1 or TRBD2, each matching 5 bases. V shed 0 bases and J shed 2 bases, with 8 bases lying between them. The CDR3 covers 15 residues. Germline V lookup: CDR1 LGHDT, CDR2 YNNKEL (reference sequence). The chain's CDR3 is CASSQDGTPYNEQFF. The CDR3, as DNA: TGTGCCAGCAGCCAAGACGGGACCCCCTACAATGAGCAGTTCTTC.

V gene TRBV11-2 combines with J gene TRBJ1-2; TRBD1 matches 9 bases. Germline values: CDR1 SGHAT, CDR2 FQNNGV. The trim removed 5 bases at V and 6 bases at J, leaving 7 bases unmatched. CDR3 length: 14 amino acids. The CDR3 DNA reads TGTGCCAGCAGCCCGGGGACAGGGAGTCATGGCTACACCTTC. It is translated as CASSPGTGSHGYTF.

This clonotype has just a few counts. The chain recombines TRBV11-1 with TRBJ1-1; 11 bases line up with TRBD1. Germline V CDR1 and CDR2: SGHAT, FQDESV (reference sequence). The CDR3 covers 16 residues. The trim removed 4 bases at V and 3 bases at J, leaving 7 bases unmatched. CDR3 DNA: TGTGCCAGCAGCTCGCGGGACAGGGGGAGCCACACTGAAGCTTTCTTT. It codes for CASSSRDRGSHTEAFF.

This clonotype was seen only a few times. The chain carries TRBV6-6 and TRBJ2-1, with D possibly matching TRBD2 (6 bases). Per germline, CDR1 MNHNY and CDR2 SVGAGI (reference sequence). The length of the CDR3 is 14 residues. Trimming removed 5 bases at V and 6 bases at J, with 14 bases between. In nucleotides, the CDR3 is TGTGCCAGCAGTAGCCCGGGACTCACCAATGAGCAGTTCTTC. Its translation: CASSSPGLTNEQFF.

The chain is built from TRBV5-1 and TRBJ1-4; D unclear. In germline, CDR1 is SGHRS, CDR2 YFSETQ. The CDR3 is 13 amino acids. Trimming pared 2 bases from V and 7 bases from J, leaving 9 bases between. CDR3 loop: CASSLQDGEKLFF. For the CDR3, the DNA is TGCGCCAGCAGCTTACAAGACGGTGAAAAACTGTTTTTT. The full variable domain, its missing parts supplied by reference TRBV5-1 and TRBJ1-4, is KAGVTQTPRYLIKTRGQQVTLSCSPISGHRSVSWYQQTPGQGLQFLFEYFSETQRNKGNFPGRFSGRQFSNSRSEMNVSTLELGDSALYLCASSLQDGEKLFFGSGTQLSVL.

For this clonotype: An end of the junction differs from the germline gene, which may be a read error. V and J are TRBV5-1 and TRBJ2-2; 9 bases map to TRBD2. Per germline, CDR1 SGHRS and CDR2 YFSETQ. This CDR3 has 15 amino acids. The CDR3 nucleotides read TGCGCCAGCAGCCCGGGACTAGCTGTTGCCGGGGAGCTGTTCTTT. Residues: CASSPGLAVAGELFF.

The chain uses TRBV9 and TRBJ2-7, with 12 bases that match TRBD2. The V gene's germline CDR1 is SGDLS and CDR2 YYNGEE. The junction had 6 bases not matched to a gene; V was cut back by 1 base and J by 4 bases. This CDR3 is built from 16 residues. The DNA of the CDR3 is TGTGCCAGCAGCGTATCTAGCGGGGGGGCCCGGTACGAGCAGTACTTC. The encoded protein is CASSVSSGGARYEQYF.

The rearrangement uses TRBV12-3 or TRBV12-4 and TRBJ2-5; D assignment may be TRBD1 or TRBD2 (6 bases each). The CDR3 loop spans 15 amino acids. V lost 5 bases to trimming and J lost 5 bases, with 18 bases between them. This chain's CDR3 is CASSGGGTHGETQYF. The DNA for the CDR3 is TGTGCCAGCAGTGGAGGGGGGACGCACGGGGAGACCCAGTACTTC.

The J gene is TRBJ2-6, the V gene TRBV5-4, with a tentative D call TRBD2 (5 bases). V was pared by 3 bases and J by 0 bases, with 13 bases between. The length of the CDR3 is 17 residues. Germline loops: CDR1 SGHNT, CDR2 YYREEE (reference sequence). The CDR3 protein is CASSSPGSSSGANVLTF. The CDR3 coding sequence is TGTGCCAGCAGCTCCCCGGGATCTAGCTCTGGGGCCAACGTCCTGACTTTC.

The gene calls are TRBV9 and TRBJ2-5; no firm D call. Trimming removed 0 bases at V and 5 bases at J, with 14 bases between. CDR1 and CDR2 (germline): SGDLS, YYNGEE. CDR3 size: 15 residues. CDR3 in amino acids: CASSVGDQVWETQYF. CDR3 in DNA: TGTGCCAGCAGCGTAGGGGATCAGGTTTGGGAGACCCAGTACTTC.

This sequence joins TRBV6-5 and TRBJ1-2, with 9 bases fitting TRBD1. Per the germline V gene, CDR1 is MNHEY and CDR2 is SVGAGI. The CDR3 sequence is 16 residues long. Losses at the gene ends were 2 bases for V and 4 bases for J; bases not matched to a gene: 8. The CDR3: CASSYDGTGTLYGYTF. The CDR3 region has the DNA TGTGCCAGCAGTTACGATGGGACAGGGACTCTCTATGGCTACACCTTC.

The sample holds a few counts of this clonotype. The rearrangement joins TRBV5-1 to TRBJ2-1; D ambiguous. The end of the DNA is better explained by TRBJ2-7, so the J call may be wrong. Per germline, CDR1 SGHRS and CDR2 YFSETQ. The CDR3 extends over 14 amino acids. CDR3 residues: CASSYPGASYEQYF. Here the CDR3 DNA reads TGCGCCAGCAGCTACCCGGGTGCCTCCTACGAGCAGTACTTC.

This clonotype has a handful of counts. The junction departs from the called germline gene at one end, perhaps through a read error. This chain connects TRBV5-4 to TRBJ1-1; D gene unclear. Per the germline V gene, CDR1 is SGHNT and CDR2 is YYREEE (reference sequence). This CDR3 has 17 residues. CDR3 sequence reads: CASSPQRGKEENTEVFF. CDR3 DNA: TGTGCCAGCAGCCCCCAGCGTGGGAAAGAGGAGAACACTGAAGTTTTCTTT.

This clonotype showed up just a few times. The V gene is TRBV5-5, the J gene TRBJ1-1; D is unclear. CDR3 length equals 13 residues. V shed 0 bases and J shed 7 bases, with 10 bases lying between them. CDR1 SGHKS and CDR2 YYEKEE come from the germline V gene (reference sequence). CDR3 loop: CASSLVADFEAFF. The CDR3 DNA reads TGTGCCAGCAGCTTGGTGGCGGACTTTGAAGCTTTCTTT.

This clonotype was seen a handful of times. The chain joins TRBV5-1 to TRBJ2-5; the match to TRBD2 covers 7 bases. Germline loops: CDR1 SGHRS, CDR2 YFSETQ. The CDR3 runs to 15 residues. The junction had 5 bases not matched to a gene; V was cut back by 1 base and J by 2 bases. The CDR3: CASSLTLGGQETQYF. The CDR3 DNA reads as TGCGCCAGCAGCTTGACCCTGGGGGGGCAAGAGACCCAGTACTTC.